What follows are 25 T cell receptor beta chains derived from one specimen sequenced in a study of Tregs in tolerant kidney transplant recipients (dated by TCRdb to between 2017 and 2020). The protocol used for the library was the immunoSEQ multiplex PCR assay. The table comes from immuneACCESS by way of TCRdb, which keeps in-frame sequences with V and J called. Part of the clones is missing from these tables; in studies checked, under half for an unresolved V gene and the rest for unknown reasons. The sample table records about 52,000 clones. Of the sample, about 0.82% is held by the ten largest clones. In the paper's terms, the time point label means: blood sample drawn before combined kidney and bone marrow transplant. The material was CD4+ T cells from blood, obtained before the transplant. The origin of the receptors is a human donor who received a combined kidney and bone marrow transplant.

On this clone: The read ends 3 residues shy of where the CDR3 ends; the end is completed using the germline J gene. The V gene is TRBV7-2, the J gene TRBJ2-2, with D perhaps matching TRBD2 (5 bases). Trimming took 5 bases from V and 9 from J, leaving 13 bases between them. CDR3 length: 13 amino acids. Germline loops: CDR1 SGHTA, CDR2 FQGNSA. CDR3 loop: CASSASEGWELFF. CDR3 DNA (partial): TGTGCCAGCAGCGCATCTGAGGGTTGGGAG.

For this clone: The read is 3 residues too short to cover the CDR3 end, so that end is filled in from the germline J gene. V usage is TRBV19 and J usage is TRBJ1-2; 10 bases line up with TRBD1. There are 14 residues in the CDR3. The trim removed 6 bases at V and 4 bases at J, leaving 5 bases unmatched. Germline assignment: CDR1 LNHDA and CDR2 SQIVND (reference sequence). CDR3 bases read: TGTGCCAGTAGCGACAGGGGGCAAGGCTATGGC. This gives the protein CASSDRGQGYG. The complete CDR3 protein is CASSDRGQGYGYTF.

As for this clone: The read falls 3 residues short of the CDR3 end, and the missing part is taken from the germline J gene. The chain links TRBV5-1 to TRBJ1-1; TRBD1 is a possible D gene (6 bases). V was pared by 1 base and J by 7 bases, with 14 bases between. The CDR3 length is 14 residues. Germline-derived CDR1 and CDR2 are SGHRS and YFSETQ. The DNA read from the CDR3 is TGCGCCAGCAGCTTGACTTCAGGGGTCGATGAA. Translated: CASSLTSGVDE. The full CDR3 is CASSLTSGVDEAFF.

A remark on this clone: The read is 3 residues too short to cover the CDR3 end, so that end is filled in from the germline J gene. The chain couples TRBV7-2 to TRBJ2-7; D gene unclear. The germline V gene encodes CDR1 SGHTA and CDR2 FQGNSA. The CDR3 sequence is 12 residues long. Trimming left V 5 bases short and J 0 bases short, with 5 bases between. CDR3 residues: CASSPNSYEQYF. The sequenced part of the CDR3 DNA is TGTGCCAGCAGCCCCAACTCCTACGAG.

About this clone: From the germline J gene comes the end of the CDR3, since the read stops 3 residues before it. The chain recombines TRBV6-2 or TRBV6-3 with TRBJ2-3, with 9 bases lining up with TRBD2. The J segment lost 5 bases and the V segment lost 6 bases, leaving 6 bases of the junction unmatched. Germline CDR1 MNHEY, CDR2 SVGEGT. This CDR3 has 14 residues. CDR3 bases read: TGTGCCAGCAGGGGACTAGCCGGAGGAGATACG. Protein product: CASRGLAGGDT. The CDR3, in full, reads CASRGLAGGDTQYF.

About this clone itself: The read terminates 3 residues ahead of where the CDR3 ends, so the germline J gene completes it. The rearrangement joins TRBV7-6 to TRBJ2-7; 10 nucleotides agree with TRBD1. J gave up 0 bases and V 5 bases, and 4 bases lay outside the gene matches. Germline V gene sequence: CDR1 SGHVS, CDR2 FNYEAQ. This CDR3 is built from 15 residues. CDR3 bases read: TGTGCCAGCAGCACACGGACAGGGGGCTCCTACGAG. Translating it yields CASSTRTGGSYE. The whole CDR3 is CASSTRTGGSYEQYF.

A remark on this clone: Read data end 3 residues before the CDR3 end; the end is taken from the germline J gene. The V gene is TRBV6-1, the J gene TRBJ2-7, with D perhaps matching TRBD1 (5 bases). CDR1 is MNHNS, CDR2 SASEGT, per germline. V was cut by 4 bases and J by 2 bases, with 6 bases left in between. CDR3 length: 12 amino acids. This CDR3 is CASSGQTYEQYF. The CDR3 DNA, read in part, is TGTGCCAGCAGTGGACAGACCTACGAG.

The part of the CDR3 DNA that was read is TGTGCCAGCGGGGCAGGAACCTACGAG. Its translation: CASGAGTYE. The CDR3 in full is CASGAGTYEQYF. V and J are TRBV2 and TRBJ2-7; possibly TRBD1 for D (5 bases). The sequenced fragment ends 3 residues before the CDR3 boundary, so the rest is inferred from the germline J gene. Between the trimmed V and J ends, which lost 8 bases and 2 bases, there was a span of 10 bases. The CDR3 has 12 amino acids. Germline V gives CDR1 SNHLY, CDR2 FYNNEI.

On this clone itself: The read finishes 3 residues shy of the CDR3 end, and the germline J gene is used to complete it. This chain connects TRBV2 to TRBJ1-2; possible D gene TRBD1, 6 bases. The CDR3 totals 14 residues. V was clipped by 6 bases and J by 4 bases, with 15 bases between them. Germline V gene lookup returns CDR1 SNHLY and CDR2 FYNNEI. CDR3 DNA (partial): TGTGCCAGCAGGGGTGAGACAGGTCTCTATGGC. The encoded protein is CASRGETGLYG. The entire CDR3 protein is CASRGETGLYGYTF.

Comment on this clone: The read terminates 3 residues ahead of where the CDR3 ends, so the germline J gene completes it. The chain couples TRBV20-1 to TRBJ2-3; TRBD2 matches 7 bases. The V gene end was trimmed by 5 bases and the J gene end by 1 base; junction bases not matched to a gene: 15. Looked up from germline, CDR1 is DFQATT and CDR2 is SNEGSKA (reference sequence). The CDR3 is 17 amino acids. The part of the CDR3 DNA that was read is TGCAGTGCTTACCGGGACTATACCCCCGTCGGCACAGATACG. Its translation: CSAYRDYTPVGTDT. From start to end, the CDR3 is CSAYRDYTPVGTDTQYF.

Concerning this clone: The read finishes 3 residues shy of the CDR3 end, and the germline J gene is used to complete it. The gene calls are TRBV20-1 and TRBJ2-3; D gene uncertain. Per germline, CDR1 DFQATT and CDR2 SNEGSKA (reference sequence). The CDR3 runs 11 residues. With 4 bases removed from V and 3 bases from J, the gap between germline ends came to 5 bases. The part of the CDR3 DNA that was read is TGCAGTGCTACTTTTACAGATACG. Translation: CSATFTDT. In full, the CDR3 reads CSATFTDTQYF.

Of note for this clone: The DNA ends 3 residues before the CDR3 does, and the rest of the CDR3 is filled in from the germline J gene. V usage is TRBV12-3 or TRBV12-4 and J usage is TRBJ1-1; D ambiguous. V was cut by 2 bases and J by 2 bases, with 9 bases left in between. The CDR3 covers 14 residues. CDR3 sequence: CASSLWQSNTEAFF. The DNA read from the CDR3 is TGTGCCAGCAGTTTATGGCAGAGTAACACTGAA.

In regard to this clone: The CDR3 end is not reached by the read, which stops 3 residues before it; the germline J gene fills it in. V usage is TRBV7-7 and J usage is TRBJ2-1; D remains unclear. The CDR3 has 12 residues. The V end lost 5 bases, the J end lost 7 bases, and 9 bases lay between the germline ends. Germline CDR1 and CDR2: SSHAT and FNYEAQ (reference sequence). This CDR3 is CASSPLGNEQFF. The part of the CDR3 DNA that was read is TGTGCCAGCAGCCCCCTCGGTAATGAG.

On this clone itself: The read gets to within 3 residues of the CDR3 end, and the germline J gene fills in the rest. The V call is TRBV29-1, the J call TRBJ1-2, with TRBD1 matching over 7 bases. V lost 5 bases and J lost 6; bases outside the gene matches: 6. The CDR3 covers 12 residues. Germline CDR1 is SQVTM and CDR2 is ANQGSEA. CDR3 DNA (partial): TGCAGCGTTTCACAGGGGTTCGATGGC. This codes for CSVSQGFDG. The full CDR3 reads CSVSQGFDGYTF.

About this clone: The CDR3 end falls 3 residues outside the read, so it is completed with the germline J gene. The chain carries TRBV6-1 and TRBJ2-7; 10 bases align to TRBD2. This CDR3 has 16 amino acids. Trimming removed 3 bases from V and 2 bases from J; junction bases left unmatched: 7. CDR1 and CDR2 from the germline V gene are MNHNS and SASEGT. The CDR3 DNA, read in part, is TGTGCCAGCAGTGAGCAGCCCGGGACTAGCGCCTACGAG. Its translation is CASSEQPGTSAYE. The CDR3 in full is CASSEQPGTSAYEQYF.

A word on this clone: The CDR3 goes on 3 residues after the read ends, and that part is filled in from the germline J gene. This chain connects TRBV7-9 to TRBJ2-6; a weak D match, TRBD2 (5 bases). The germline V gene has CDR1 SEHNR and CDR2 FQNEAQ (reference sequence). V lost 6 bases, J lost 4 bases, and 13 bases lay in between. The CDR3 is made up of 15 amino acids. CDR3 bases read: TGTGCCAGCAGTCTAACCTCGGGGGGGGCCAACGTC. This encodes CASSLTSGGANV. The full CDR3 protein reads CASSLTSGGANVLTF.

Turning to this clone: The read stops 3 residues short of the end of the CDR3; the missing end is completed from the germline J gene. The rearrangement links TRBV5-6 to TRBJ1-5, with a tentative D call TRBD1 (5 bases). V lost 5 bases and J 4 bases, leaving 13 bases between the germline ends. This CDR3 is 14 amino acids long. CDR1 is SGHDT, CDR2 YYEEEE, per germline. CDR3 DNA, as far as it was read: TGTGCCAGCAGTGCTAGGGGTTGGAATCAGCCC. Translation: CASSARGWNQP. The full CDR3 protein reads CASSARGWNQPQHF.

The CDR3 here is CASSRGLARTNTGELFF. The DNA read from the CDR3 is TGTGCCAGCAGTCGTGGACTAGCGCGAACGAACACCGGGGAG. This chain connects TRBV6-2 or TRBV6-3 to TRBJ2-2, with 9 bases fitting TRBD2. The read halts 3 residues ahead of the CDR3 end, with the missing end drawn from the germline J gene. The J segment lost 0 bases and the V segment lost 5 bases, leaving 7 bases of the junction unmatched. CDR3 length equals 17 residues. CDR1 and CDR2 from the germline V gene are MNHEY and SVGEGT.

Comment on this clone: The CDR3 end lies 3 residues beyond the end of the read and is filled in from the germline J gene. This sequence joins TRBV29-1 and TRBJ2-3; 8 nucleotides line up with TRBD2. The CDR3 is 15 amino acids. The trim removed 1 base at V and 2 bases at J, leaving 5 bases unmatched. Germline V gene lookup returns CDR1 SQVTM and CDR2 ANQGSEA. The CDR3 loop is CSVEGLAGHTDTQYF. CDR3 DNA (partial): TGCAGCGTTGAAGGGTTAGCGGGACACACAGATACG.

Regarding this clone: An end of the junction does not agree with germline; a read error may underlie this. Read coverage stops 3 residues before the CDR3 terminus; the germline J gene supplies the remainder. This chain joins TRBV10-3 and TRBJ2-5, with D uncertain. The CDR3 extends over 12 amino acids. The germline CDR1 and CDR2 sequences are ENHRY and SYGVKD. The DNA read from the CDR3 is TGTGCCATCAGTGAGAACCAGGAGACC. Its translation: CAISENQET. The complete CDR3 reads CAISENQETQYF.

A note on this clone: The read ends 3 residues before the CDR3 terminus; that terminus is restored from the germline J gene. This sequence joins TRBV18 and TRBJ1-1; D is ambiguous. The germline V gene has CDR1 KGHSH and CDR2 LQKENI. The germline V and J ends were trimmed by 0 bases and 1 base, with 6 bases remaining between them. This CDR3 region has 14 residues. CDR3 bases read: TGTGCCAGCTCACCACCGAAGGGGAACACTGAA. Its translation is CASSPPKGNTE. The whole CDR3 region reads CASSPPKGNTEAFF.

CDR3 DNA (partial): TGTGCCAGTAGACCGGACAGGGGTTACAATGAG. Its translation: CASRPDRGYNE. The entire CDR3 protein is CASRPDRGYNEQFF. This chain connects TRBV19 to TRBJ2-1; 9 nucleotides align to TRBD1. Read data end 3 residues before the CDR3 end; the end is taken from the germline J gene. The CDR3 is made up of 14 amino acids. The V segment lost 6 bases and the J segment 4 bases; nucleotides outside the gene matches: 4. The germline V gene has CDR1 LNHDA and CDR2 SQIVND (reference sequence).

CDR3 region: CASSFSTAGELFF. The CDR3 bases that were read are TGTGCCAGCAGCTTCTCTACCGCCGGGGAG. This rearrangement joins TRBV7-9 to TRBJ2-2; no clear D. The CDR3 is cut off 3 residues early in the read; its end comes from the germline J gene. Germline V lookup: CDR1 SEHNR, CDR2 FQNEAQ (reference sequence). V lost 3 bases and J lost 6, with 8 bases in between. CDR3 length: 13 amino acids. The variable domain in full, completed from reference TRBV7-9 and TRBJ2-2, reads DTGVSQNPRHKITKRGQNVTFRCDPISEHNRLYWYRQTLGQGPEFLTYFQNEAQLEKSRLLSDRFSAERPKGSFSTLEIQRTEQGDSAMYLCASSFSTAGELFFGEGSRLTVL.

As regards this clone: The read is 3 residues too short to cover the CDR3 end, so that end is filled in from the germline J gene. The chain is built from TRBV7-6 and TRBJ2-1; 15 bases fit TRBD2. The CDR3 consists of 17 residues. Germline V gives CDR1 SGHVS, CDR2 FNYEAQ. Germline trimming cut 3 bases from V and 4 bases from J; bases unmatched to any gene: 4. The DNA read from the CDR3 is TGTGCCAGCAGCTTTGGACTAGCGGGAGGGGGTTACAATGAG. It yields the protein CASSFGLAGGGYNE. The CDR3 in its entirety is CASSFGLAGGGYNEQFF.

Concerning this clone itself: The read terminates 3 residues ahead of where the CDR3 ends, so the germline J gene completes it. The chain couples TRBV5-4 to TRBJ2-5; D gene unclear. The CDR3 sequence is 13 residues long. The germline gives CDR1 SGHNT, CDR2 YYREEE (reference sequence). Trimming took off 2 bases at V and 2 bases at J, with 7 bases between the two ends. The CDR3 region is CASSFQLQETQYF. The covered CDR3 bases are TGTGCCAGCAGCTTCCAGTTGCAAGAGACC.